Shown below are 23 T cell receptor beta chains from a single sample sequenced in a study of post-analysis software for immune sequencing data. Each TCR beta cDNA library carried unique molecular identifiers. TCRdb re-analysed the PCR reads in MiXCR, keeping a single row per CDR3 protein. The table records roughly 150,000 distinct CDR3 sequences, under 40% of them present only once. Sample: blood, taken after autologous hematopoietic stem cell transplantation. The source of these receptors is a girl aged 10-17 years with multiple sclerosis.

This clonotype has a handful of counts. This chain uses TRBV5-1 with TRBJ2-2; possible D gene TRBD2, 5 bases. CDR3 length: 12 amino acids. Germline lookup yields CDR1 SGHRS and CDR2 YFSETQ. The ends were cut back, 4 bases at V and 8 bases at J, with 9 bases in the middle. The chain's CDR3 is CASSPTGGELFF. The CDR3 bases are TGCGCCAGCAGCCCCACGGGAGGGGAGCTGTTTTTT.

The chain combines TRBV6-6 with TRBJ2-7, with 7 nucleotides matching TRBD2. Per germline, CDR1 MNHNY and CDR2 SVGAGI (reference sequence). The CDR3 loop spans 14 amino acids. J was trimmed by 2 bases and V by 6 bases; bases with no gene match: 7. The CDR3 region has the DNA TGTGCCAGCAGCGGGGGGACGTTCCCCTACGAGCAGTACTTC. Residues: CASSGGTFPYEQYF.

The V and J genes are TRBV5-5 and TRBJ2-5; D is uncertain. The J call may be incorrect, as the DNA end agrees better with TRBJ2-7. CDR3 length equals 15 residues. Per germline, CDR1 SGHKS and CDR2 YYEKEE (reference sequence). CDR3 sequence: CASSLEGGPSYEQYF. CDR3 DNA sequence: TGTGCCAGCAGCTTGGAGGGCGGCCCGTCCTACGAGCAGTACTTC.

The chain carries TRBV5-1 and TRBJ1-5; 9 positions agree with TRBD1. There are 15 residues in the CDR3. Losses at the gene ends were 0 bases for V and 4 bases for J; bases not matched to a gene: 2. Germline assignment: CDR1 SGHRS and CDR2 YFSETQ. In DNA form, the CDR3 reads TGCGCCAGCAGCTTGGAGGGACAGGGAAATCAGCCCCAGCATTTT. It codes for CASSLEGQGNQPQHF.

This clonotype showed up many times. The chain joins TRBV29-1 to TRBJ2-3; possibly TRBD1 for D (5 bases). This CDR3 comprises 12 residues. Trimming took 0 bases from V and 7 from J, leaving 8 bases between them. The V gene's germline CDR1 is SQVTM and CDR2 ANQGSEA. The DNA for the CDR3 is TGCAGCGTTGAAGATGGGGCACATACGCAGTATTTT. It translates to CSVEDGAHTQYF.

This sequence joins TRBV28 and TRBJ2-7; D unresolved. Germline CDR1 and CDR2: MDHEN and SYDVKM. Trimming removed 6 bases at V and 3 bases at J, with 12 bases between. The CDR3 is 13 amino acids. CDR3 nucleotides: TGTGCCAGCAGCCCCGCTTTCCTCTACGAGCAGTACTTC. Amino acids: CASSPAFLYEQYF. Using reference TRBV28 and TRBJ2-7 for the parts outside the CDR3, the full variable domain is DVKVTQSSRYLVKRTGEKVFLECVQDMDHENMFWYRQDPGLGLRLIYFSYDVKMKEKGDIPEGYSVSREKKERFSLILESASTNQTSMYLCASSPAFLYEQYFGPGTRLTVT.

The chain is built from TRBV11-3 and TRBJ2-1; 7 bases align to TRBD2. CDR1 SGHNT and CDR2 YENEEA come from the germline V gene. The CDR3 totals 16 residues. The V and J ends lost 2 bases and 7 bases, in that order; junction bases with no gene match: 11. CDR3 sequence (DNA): TGTGCCAGCAGCTTATTCTCAGCGGGGCGGGGTAATGAGCAGTTCTTC. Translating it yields CASSLFSAGRGNEQFF.

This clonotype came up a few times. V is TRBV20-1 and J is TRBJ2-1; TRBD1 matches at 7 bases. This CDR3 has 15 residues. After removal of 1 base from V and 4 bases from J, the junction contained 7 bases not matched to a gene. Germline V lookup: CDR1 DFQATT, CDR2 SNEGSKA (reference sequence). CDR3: CSARVRGQFYNEQFF. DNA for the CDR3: TGCAGTGCTAGAGTGAGGGGACAGTTTTACAATGAGCAGTTCTTC.

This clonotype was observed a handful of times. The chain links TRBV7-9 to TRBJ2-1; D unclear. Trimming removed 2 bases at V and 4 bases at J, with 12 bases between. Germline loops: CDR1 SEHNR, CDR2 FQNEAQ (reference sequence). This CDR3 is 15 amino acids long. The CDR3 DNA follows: TGTGCCAGCAGCTTAAGTGAAGTGGCGTACAATGAGCAGTTCTTC. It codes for CASSLSEVAYNEQFF.

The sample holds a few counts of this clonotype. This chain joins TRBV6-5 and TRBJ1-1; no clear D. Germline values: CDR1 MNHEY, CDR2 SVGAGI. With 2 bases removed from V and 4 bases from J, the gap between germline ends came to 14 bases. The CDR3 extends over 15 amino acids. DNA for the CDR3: TGTGCCAGCAGTTACGGTCCAATCACGATCACTGAAGCTTTCTTT. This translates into CASSYGPITITEAFF.

The CDR3 is CASRPPTGLYAGYTF. DNA of the CDR3: TGTGCCAGCAGACCCCCGACGGGCCTGTATGCTGGCTACACCTTC. This chain uses TRBV6-5 with TRBJ1-2; D call uncertain. The CDR3 has 15 amino acids. Germline V gene data show CDR1 as MNHEY and CDR2 as SVGAGI. V dropped 6 bases and J dropped 7 bases, with 21 bases sitting between them.

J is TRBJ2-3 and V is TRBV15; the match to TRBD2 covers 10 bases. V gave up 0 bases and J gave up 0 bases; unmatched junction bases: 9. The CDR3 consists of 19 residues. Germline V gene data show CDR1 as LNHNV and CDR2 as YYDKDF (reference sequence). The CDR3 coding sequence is TGTGCCACCAGCAGAGAGCGAGGACTAGCGGATTCGAGCACAGATACGCAGTATTTT. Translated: CATSRERGLADSSTDTQYF. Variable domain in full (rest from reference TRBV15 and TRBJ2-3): DAMVIQNPRYQVTQFGKPVTLSCSQTLNHNVMYWYQQKSSQAPKLLFHYYDKDFNNEADTPDNFQSRRPNTSFCFLDIRSPGLGDTAMYLCATSRERGLADSSTDTQYFGPGTRLTVL.

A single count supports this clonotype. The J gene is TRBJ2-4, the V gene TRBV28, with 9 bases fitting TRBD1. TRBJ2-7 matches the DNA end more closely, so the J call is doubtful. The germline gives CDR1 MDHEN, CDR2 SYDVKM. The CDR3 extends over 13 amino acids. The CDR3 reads CASRTQGANEQYF. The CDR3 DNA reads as TGTGCCAGCAGGACACAGGGGGCAAACGAGCAGTACTTC.

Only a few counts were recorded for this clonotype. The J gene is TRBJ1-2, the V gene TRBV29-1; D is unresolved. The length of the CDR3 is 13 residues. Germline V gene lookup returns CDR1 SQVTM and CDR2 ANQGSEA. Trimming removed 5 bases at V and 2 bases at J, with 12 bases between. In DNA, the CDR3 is TGCAGCGTTTCTAAAGGAACCAACTATGGCTACACCTTC. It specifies CSVSKGTNYGYTF. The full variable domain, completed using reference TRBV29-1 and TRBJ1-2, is SAVISQKPSRDICQRGTSLTIQCQVDSQVTMMFWYRQQPGQSLTLIATANQGSEATYESGFVIDKFPISRPNLTFSTLTVSNMSPEDSSIYLCSVSKGTNYGYTFGSGTRLTVV.

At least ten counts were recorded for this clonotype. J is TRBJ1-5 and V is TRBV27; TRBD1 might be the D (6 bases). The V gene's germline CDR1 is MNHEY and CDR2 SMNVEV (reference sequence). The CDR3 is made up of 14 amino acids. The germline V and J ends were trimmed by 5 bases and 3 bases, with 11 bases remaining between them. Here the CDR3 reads CASSPRTVNQPQHF. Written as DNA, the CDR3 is TGTGCCAGCAGTCCGAGGACAGTCAATCAGCCCCAGCATTTT.

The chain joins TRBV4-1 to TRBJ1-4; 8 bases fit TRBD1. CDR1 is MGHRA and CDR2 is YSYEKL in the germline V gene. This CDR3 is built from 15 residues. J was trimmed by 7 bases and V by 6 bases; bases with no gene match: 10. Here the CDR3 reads CASSPQQGVGEKLFF. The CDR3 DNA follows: TGCGCCAGCAGTCCACAACAGGGGGTCGGTGAAAAACTGTTTTTT.

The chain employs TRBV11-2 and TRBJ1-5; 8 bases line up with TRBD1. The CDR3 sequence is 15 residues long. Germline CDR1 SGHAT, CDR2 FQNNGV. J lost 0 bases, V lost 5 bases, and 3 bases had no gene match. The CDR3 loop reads CASSQGTGSNQPQHF. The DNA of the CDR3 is TGTGCCAGCAGCCAGGGGACAGGTAGCAATCAGCCCCAGCATTTT.

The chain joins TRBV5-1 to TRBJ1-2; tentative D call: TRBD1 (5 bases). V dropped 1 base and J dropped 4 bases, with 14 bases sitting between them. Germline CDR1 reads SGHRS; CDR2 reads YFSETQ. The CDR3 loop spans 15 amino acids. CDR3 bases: TGCGCCAGCAGCTTGTCCGACAGTACCTTCTATGGCTACACCTTC. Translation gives CASSLSDSTFYGYTF.

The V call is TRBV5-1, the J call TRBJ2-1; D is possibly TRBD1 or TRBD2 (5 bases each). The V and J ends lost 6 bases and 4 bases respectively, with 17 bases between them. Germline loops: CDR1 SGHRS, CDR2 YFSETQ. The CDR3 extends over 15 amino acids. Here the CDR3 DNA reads TGCGCCAGCATAGCCAGGGTGGGACCTTACAATGAGCAGTTCTTC. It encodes CASIARVGPYNEQFF.

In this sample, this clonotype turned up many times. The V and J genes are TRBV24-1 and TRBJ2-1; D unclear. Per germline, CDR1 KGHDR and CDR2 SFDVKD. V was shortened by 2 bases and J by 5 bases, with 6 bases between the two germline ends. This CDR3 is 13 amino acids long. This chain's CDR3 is CATSDYGHNEQFF. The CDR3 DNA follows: TGTGCCACCAGTGATTACGGCCACAATGAGCAGTTCTTC.

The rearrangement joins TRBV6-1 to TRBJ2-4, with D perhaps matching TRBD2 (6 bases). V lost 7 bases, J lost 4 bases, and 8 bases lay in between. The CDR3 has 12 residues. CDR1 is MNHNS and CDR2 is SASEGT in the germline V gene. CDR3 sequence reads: CASTGGKNIQYF. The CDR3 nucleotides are TGTGCCAGCACTGGGGGGAAAAACATTCAGTACTTC.

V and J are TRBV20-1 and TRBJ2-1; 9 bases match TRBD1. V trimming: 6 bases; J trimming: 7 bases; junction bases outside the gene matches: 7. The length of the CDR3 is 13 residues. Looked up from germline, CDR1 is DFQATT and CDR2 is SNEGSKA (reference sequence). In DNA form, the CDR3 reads TGCAGTGCCCTCGGGACAGGGCCAAATGAGCAGTTCTTC. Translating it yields CSALGTGPNEQFF.

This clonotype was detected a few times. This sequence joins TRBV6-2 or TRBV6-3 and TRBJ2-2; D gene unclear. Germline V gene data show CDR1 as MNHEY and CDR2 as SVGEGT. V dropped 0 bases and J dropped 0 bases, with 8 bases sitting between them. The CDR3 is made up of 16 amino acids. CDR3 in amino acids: CASSYSNVANTGELFF. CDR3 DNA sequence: TGTGCCAGCAGTTACTCGAACGTCGCGAACACCGGGGAGCTGTTTTTT.